One and the same sample provided the 3 T cell receptor beta chains below, sequenced in a study of blood T cell repertoires in COVID-19 (dated by TCRdb to the early 2020s). The library was prepared using the immunoSEQ multiplex PCR assay. This immuneACCESS table, as held by TCRdb, lists in-frame sequences with V and J called but not all clones. Of the missing ones, under half trace to an unresolved V gene in checked studies; the others have no known cause. In this sample the table shows tens of thousands of clones, 87% of which occur a single time. Around 2.9% of the sample is in the top ten clones. What was sequenced was peripheral blood. These receptors were taken from a woman in her forties or fifties with active or convalescent COVID-19.

V usage is TRBV5-1 and J usage is TRBJ2-5; the D gene is possibly TRBD1 (5 bases). Germline-derived CDR1 and CDR2 are SGHRS and YFSETQ. With 0 bases removed from V and 5 bases from J, the gap between germline ends came to 11 bases. This CDR3 is 14 amino acids long. The CDR3 region has the DNA TGCGCCAGCAGCTTGGGGCAGGGAAGGGAGACCCAGTACTTC. Protein sequence: CASSLGQGRETQYF.

The chain employs TRBV15 and TRBJ2-1; 13 bases are shared with TRBD2. This CDR3 is 15 amino acids long. Germline V gene data show CDR1 as LNHNV and CDR2 as YYDKDF (reference sequence). With V trimmed by 5 bases and J by 8 bases, 6 bases remained unmatched. The CDR3 sequence is CATSPGTSGVYEQFF. The CDR3 region has the DNA TGTGCCACCAGCCCCGGGACTAGCGGGGTGTATGAGCAGTTCTTC.

This chain uses TRBV4-1 with TRBJ2-7; 10 bases line up with TRBD1. Germline V CDR1 and CDR2: MGHRA, YSYEKL. This CDR3 is 15 amino acids long. With V trimmed by 2 bases and J by 5 bases, 6 bases remained unmatched. The CDR3: CASSQPGTGVHEQYF. CDR3 in DNA: TGCGCCAGCAGCCAACCCGGGACAGGGGTCCACGAGCAGTACTTC.